The 24 T cell receptor beta chains listed next were all sequenced from one sample in a study of shared T cell receptors in the human thymus. Using immunoSEQ multiplex PCR, the repertoire was profiled, and TCRdb retains in-frame clones only, with some absent. The repertoire holds hundreds of thousands of clones, 95% seen once, with approximately 0.02% in the top ten. Specimen: thymocytes. These receptors all come from a human donor.

The chain has TRBV9 and TRBJ1-2; D remains unclear. The germline CDR1 and CDR2 sequences are SGDLS and YYNGEE. V lost 4 bases and J lost 4, with 23 bases in between. The CDR3 is 17 amino acids. The CDR3 sequence: CASSSPINPEISYGYTF. CDR3 in DNA: TGTGCCAGCAGCTCCCCAATCAACCCGGAGATATCCTATGGCTACACCTTC.

The chain employs TRBV9 and TRBJ2-3; no clear D gene. V lost 0 bases, J lost 5 bases, and 10 bases lay in between. The CDR3 contains 14 residues. Germline V gives CDR1 SGDLS, CDR2 YYNGEE. CDR3 coding DNA: TGTGCCAGCAGCGTAGGAGGCTTACTAGATACGCAGTATTTT. Translated, it gives CASSVGGLLDTQYF. The full variable domain, rest sourced from reference TRBV9 and TRBJ2-3, is DSGVTQTPKHLITATGQRVTLRCSPRSGDLSVYWYQQSLDQGLQFLIQYYNGEERAKGNILERFSAQQFPDLHSELNLSSLELGDSALYFCASSVGGLLDTQYFGPGTRLTVL.

This clone was recorded once. The chain has TRBV5-4 and TRBJ2-1, with 8 positions matching TRBD2. Trimming cost V 4 bases and J 5 bases; bases outside gene matches: 17. Germline V gives CDR1 SGHNT, CDR2 YYREEE (reference sequence). This CDR3 is built from 18 residues. As DNA, the CDR3 is TGTGCCAGCAGCGCGGGGGGCCGGGCCGCACGGCGTCACAATGAGCAGTTCTTC. Protein: CASSAGGRAARRHNEQFF. The whole variable domain, filled in from reference TRBV5-4 and TRBJ2-1, reads ETGVTQSPTHLIKTRGQQVTLRCSSQSGHNTVSWYQQALGQGPQFIFQYYREEENGRGNFPPRFSGLQFPNYSSELNVNALELDDSALYLCASSAGGRAARRHNEQFFGPGTRLTVL.

The V call is TRBV11-1, the J call TRBJ2-7, with D unresolved. The CDR3 covers 14 residues. CDR1 is SGHAT and CDR2 is FQDESV in the germline V gene (reference sequence). Deletions cut 1 base from V and 2 bases from J, with 9 bases between. CDR3 sequence: CASSLDRHPYEQYF. The CDR3 DNA follows: TGTGCCAGCAGCTTAGACCGACACCCCTACGAGCAGTACTTC.

V is TRBV7-3 and J is TRBJ1-3; D might be TRBD1 (6 bases). V dropped 4 bases and J dropped 2 bases, with 18 bases sitting between them. CDR1 and CDR2 (germline): SGHTA, FQGTGA. This CDR3 has 17 residues. The CDR3 spells CASSYPTYGDTGNTIYF. For the CDR3, the DNA is TGTGCCAGCAGCTACCCAACCTACGGGGACACTGGAAACACCATATATTTT.

The gene calls are TRBV6-1 and TRBJ2-1; the match to TRBD2 covers 11 bases. J gave up 4 bases and V 3 bases, and 5 bases lay outside the gene matches. Germline V gene lookup returns CDR1 MNHNS and CDR2 SASEGT. This CDR3 has 16 residues. In DNA form, the CDR3 reads TGTGCCAGCAGTGAGGATACTAGCGGGAGATACAATGAGCAGTTCTTC. It codes for CASSEDTSGRYNEQFF.

This rearrangement joins TRBV7-4 to TRBJ2-1; 10 nucleotides align to TRBD2. CDR1 is SGHVT and CDR2 is SQSDAQ in the germline V gene. V lost 1 base, J lost 5 bases, and 2 bases stayed unmatched. The CDR3 covers 15 residues. For the CDR3, the DNA is TGTGCCAGCAGCTTAGGGCTAGCGGGAGACAATGAGCAGTTCTTC. Protein product: CASSLGLAGDNEQFF.

V is TRBV6-4 and J is TRBJ2-3, with 7 bases identical to TRBD1. J gave up 9 bases and V 3 bases, and 15 bases lay outside the gene matches. This CDR3 is built from 16 residues. Germline V gives CDR1 MRHNA, CDR2 SNTAGT. The CDR3 region is CASSEDSFEGARTQYF. The CDR3 coding sequence is TGTGCCAGCAGTGAAGATTCGTTTGAGGGGGCCAGGACGCAGTATTTT.

The V gene is TRBV7-9, the J gene TRBJ2-1; the D is unclear. The CDR3 runs 14 residues. Germline V lookup: CDR1 SEHNR, CDR2 FQNEAQ (reference sequence). V lost 6 bases to trimming and J lost 0 bases, with 9 bases between them. CDR3 sequence reads: CASRTQSSYNEQFF. The DNA of the CDR3 is TGTGCCAGCAGGACTCAAAGCTCCTACAATGAGCAGTTCTTC.

This rearrangement joins TRBV19 to TRBJ1-1, with D unclear. The germline CDR1 and CDR2 sequences are LNHDA and SQIVND (reference sequence). With 1 base removed from V and 1 base from J, the gap between germline ends came to 7 bases. This CDR3 has 14 residues. DNA for the CDR3: TGTGCCAGTAGTATAGTACCCGGGAACACTGAAGCTTTCTTT. This encodes CASSIVPGNTEAFF.

The chain combines TRBV6-5 with TRBJ2-7, with D maybe TRBD2 (6 bases). The CDR3 has 13 residues. V gave up 5 bases and J gave up 2 bases, with 10 bases separating them. The germline CDR1 and CDR2 sequences are MNHEY and SVGAGI. The DNA for the CDR3 is TGTGCCAGCAGTGTAGCGGAGCCCTACGAGCAGTACTTC. Protein product: CASSVAEPYEQYF.

The CDR3 sequence is CASPSTGGASYEQYF. The CDR3 DNA reads TGTGCCAGCCCTTCTACAGGGGGGGCCTCCTACGAGCAGTACTTC. V and J are TRBV19 and TRBJ2-7; tentatively, D is TRBD1 (8 bases). CDR1 and CDR2 from the germline V gene are LNHDA and SQIVND (reference sequence). V gave up 9 bases and J gave up 0 bases, with 18 bases separating them. CDR3 length equals 15 residues.

The rearrangement links TRBV2 to TRBJ2-7; D not certain. The CDR3 loop spans 12 amino acids. The V gene's germline CDR1 is SNHLY and CDR2 FYNNEI. V was shortened by 6 bases and J by 4 bases, with 10 bases between the two germline ends. The CDR3 DNA is TGTGCCAGCAGGCGTGCCGGTTACGAGCAGTACTTC. It specifies CASRRAGYEQYF.

The rearrangement links TRBV7-2 to TRBJ2-3; 7 bases align to TRBD2. Germline loops: CDR1 SGHTA, CDR2 FQGNSA. The V and J ends lost 4 bases and 0 bases, in that order; junction bases with no gene match: 16. This CDR3 spans 19 amino acids. The CDR3 bases are TGTGCCAGCAGCTCCGTGGGGGAGGGACTTAGATCTAGCACAGATACGCAGTATTTT. It translates to CASSSVGEGLRSSTDTQYF.

The V call is TRBV7-2, the J call TRBJ1-1; D is perhaps TRBD1 (6 bases). Germline V gene lookup returns CDR1 SGHTA and CDR2 FQGNSA. The CDR3 consists of 13 residues. Deletions cut 5 bases from V and 10 bases from J, with 17 bases between. The CDR3 protein is CASSPKPDRLAFF. For the CDR3, the DNA is TGTGCCAGCAGCCCTAAACCGGACAGACTAGCTTTCTTT.

This chain links TRBV10-2 with TRBJ2-3, with D tentatively TRBD1 (6 bases). The CDR3 consists of 14 residues. The germline CDR1 and CDR2 sequences are WSHSY and SAAADI. The germline V and J ends were trimmed by 7 bases and 0 bases, with 11 bases remaining between them. The CDR3 protein is CASTGAGSTDTQYF. The CDR3 DNA is TGCGCCAGCACAGGGGCGGGCAGCACAGATACGCAGTATTTT.

V usage is TRBV9 and J usage is TRBJ2-4; D is possibly TRBD2 (6 bases). V gave up 4 bases and J gave up 3 bases, with 17 bases separating them. The germline V gene has CDR1 SGDLS and CDR2 YYNGEE. The CDR3 runs to 16 residues. The CDR3 here is CASSPIANGGKNIQYF. The DNA of the CDR3 is TGTGCCAGCAGCCCTATAGCGAACGGGGGCAAAAACATTCAGTACTTC. The variable domain in full, completed from reference TRBV9 and TRBJ2-4, reads DSGVTQTPKHLITATGQRVTLRCSPRSGDLSVYWYQQSLDQGLQFLIQYYNGEERAKGNILERFSAQQFPDLHSELNLSSLELGDSALYFCASSPIANGGKNIQYFGAGTRLSVL.

The rearrangement uses TRBV6-1 and TRBJ2-7; 7 bases align to TRBD1. In germline, CDR1 is MNHNS, CDR2 SASEGT. This CDR3 region has 14 residues. V lost 7 bases, J lost 2 bases, and 8 bases stayed unmatched. CDR3 sequence: CASTQWGTAYEQYF. The CDR3 bases are TGTGCCAGCACCCAGTGGGGGACAGCCTACGAGCAGTACTTC.

J is TRBJ1-2 and V is TRBV5-5; 7 positions match TRBD1. Trimming took 0 bases from V and 4 from J; bases not matched to a gene: 3. The CDR3 is 14 amino acids. Germline V CDR1 and CDR2: SGHKS, YYEKEE (reference sequence). The CDR3 DNA follows: TGTGCCAGCAGCTTGGGACAGGGACTCTATGGCTACACCTTC. Translation: CASSLGQGLYGYTF. Combining the CDR3 with reference TRBV5-5 and TRBJ1-2 gives the whole variable domain DAGVTQSPTHLIKTRGQQVTLRCSPISGHKSVSWYQQVLGQGPQFIFQYYEKEERGRGNFPDRFSARQFPNYSSELNVNALLLGDSALYLCASSLGQGLYGYTFGSGTRLTVV.

CDR3 sequence reads: CAWGVGTGLGRTEAFF. The CDR3 DNA reads as TGTGCCTGGGGGGTCGGGACAGGGCTCGGCAGGACTGAAGCTTTCTTT. The chain links TRBV30 to TRBJ1-1, with TRBD1 identical over 9 bases. CDR1 GTSNPN and CDR2 SVGIG come from the germline V gene (reference sequence). Unmatched junction bases numbered 15, after V lost 5 bases and J lost 5 bases. The CDR3 contains 16 residues.

V gene TRBV5-8 combines with J gene TRBJ1-5; D not resolved. The V end lost 2 bases, the J end lost 5 bases, and 11 bases lay between the germline ends. Germline loops: CDR1 SGHTS, CDR2 YDEGEE. The CDR3 spans 14 residues. The CDR3 sequence is CASSFSRRYQPQHF. The DNA for the CDR3 is TGTGCCAGCAGCTTTAGCAGGAGATATCAGCCCCAGCATTTT.

The chain couples TRBV9 to TRBJ2-1; possible D gene TRBD2, 5 bases. This CDR3 contains 14 residues. V gave up 4 bases and J gave up 5 bases, with 13 bases separating them. The germline gives CDR1 SGDLS, CDR2 YYNGEE. The DNA of the CDR3 is TGTGCCAGCAGCCAAGACCCGCGGGACAATGAGCAGTTCTTC. As protein: CASSQDPRDNEQFF.

Only one count was recorded for this clone. V is TRBV5-1 and J is TRBJ2-7, with 9 bases lining up with TRBD1. Germline V gene sequence: CDR1 SGHRS, CDR2 YFSETQ. The CDR3 is 17 residues long. The V and J ends lost 1 base and 4 bases, in that order; junction bases with no gene match: 12. Here the CDR3 DNA reads TGCGCCAGCAGCTTGTATGCTTGGGACAGGGCATATTACGAGCAGTACTTC. Encoded protein: CASSLYAWDRAYYEQYF. The full variable domain, with the rest looked up from reference TRBV5-1 and TRBJ2-7, is KAGVTQTPRYLIKTRGQQVTLSCSPISGHRSVSWYQQTPGQGLQFLFEYFSETQRNKGNFPGRFSGRQFSNSRSEMNVSTLELGDSALYLCASSLYAWDRAYYEQYFGPGTRLTVT.

The V call is TRBV4-1, the J call TRBJ2-7; 7 nucleotides line up with TRBD1. Germline loops: CDR1 MGHRA, CDR2 YSYEKL. V was pared by 2 bases and J by 7 bases, with 11 bases of the junction left unmatched. The CDR3 spans 15 residues. CDR3 coding DNA: TGCGCCAGCAGCCAATCTAGGGGGCAACCGGGGGAGCAGTACTTC. The encoded protein is CASSQSRGQPGEQYF.